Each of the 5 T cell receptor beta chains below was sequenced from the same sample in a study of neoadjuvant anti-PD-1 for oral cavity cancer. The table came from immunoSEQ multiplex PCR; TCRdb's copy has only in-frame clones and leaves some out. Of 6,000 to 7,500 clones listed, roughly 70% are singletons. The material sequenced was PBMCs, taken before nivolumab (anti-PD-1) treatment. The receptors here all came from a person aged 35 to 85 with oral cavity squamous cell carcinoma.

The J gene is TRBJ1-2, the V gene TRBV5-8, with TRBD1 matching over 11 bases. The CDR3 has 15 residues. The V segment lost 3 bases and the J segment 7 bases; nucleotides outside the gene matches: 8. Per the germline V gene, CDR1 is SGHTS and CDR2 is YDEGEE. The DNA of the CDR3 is TGTGCCAGCAGCTCTCCGGGACAGGGGGATACTGGCTACACCTTC. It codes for CASSSPGQGDTGYTF.

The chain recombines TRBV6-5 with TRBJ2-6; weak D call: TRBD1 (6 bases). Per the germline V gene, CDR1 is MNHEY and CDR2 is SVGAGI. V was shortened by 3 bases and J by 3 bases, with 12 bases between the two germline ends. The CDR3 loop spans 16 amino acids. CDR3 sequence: CASSYSRTVGANVLTF. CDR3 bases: TGTGCCAGCAGTTATTCCCGGACAGTTGGGGCCAACGTCCTGACTTTC.

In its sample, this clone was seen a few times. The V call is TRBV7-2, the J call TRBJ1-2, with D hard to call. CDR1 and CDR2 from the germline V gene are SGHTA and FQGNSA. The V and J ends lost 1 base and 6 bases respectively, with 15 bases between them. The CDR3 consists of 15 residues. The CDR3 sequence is CASSLVWSPGNGYTF. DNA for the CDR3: TGTGCCAGCAGCTTAGTTTGGTCTCCGGGGAATGGCTACACCTTC.

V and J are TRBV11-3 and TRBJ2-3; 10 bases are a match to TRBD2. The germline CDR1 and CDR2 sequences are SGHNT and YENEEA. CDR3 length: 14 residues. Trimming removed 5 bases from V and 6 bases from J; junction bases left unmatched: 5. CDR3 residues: CASSLGLASDTQYF. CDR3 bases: TGTGCCAGCAGCCTGGGACTAGCGAGCGATACGCAGTATTTT.

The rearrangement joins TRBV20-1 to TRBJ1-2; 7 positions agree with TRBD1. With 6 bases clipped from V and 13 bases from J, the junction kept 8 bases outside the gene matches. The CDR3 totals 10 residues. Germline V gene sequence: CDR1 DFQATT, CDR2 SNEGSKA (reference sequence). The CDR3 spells CSAYTGDSTF. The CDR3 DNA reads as TGCAGTGCATATACAGGGGATAGCACCTTC.